This T cell receptor beta chain was recorded in a study of blood T cell repertoires in COVID-19 (dated by TCRdb to 2020 to 2021). About the study as a whole: Collaborator samples came from the United States, Italy and Spain and covered acute and convalescent phases of COVID-19. The prospective study material was composed of cDNA or gDNA derived from T cells, B-cell-depleted T cells, or PBMCs. Deeply sampled blood TCRbeta repertoires from subjects exposed to, actively infected with, or recovered from COVID-19 were included in the dataset. The repertoires were made available in a free public database intended to serve as a resource for research on the immune response to SARS-CoV-2. Samples came from the ongoing ImmuneRACE study (first 160 participants) plus 1,254 subjects from 6 global collaborators. The sample metadata nearly always contained a de-identified subject ID, COVID-19 status, age in years and sex. Where available, HLA class I and class II types were taken from metadata supplied by the sample provider and were not determined by assay-based typing.

Study-wide conclusions, independent of this receptor: Clinical and demographic metadata were provided uncurated, with the amount varying by source and participant.

This clone has a handful of counts. Its specific antigen is unknown. The sample holds no much larger clone one base away, and base qualities are not on file. In the germline V gene, CDR1 corresponds to KGHSH and CDR2 to LQKENI. V loses 6 bases, J loses 4 bases, and the germline ends lie 15 bases apart. The CDR3 has 14 amino acids, counting the end cysteine and phenylalanine. CDR3 DNA is the only sequence kept; it has 42 bases, read in frame from the first base. Each collaborating institution followed its own protocols to collect whole blood in K2EDTA tubes. Collaborator samples were shipped for TCRbeta analysis as frozen whole blood, isolated PBMCs, or DNA extracted from either sample type. TCRbeta CDR3 regions were amplified from genomic DNA by means of the immunoSEQ Assay, a bias-controlled multiplex PCR. From the authors' description of their analysis: Within the assay, amplification of reference gene primers was used to estimate how many nucleated cells each sample contained. To quantify the absolute abundance of each unique TCRbeta CDR3 rearrangement, sequence reads were collapsed and filtered. For each sample, productive Simpson clonality was calculated as the square root of Simpson's diversity index over productive rearrangements. TCRdb's version of the immuneACCESS table is confined to in-frame rearrangements and falls short of the full clone set. An unresolved V gene accounts for under half of the shortfall where checked; the remainder is of unknown origin. The V and J calls and the clone size are those of that table, but D and trimming were determined from the DNA. The sample has about 90,000 clones on record, roughly 72% of them singletons. About 6.5% of the sample goes to the ten largest clones.

This clonotype was sampled from a man in his 70s with acute or convalescent COVID-19. Input material: peripheral blood. The chain was built from TRBV18 and TRBJ1-1, with no reliable assignment of the D segment. The nucleotide sequence is given as TGTGCCAGCTCCCTCTCGTCAGGAGGCACTGAAGCTTTCTTT. It translates as CASSLSSGGTEAFF.